This entry features one T cell receptor beta chain sequence. This sample is part of a study of blood T cell repertoires in COVID-19. The overall study: PBMCs, B-cell-depleted T cells, or T cells were the source of the cDNA or gDNA that made up the material.

Authors' data handling: By means of reference gene primer amplification, nucleated cell counts were estimated. Assay used: immunoSEQ multiplex PCR; TCRdb lists only in-frame clones, some missing. V and J calls and clone size are as listed in that table; D and trimming were resolved from the DNA. This table holds about 350,000 clones, around nine tenths found once. The clonotype comes from a woman aged 25 to 45 who had been exposed to COVID-19. Sequenced material: PBMCs or T cells enriched from blood (not recorded which).

The CDR3: CASSLDRGSGEQFF. CDR3 sequence (DNA): TGCGCCAGCAGCTTGGACAGGGGATCTGGTGAGCAGTTCTTC. The chain uses TRBV5-1 and TRBJ2-1; TRBD1 agrees at 7 bases. V shed 0 bases, J shed 9 bases, and the junction held 6 bases outside the gene matches. This CDR3 comprises 14 residues. Per germline, CDR1 SGHRS and CDR2 YFSETQ.